The clone carrying this TCR beta chain was counted at least ten times. Its antigen is not identified. This sample was included in a study of CD8 T cells in ankylosing spondylitis. Overall study findings and caveats: Matched ankylosing spondylitis synovial fluid reportedly contained a significantly enriched population of disease-linked clones. Disease-linked clones bore a CD8+ phenotype and were relatively rare in peripheral blood. Seemingly characteristic of ankylosing spondylitis blood was a TCR beta motif consisting of 7 or 8 highly homologous variants. Earlier literature documents some of the motif variants in reactive arthritis synovial fluid and blood.

There are 16 residues in the CDR3. CDR1 is DFQATT and CDR2 is SNEGSKA in the germline V gene (reference sequence). V was pared by 3 bases and J by 0 bases, with 14 bases between. Library preparation for TCR beta used quantitative 5'-RACE with molecular barcodes. TCRdb reprocessed the 5' RACE reads with MiXCR, giving one entry per CDR3 protein. The table includes fewer than 550,000 distinct CDR3 sequences, about 5% detected once. The source is a male donor with ankylosing spondylitis. Sequencing was done on a sample of blood, either unsorted or a sorted T cell fraction (not recorded which). The chain combines TRBV20-1 with TRBJ2-2; D unclear. For the CDR3, the DNA is TGCAGTGCTAGGCCAGCTGGGCTAGCGAACACCGGGGAGCTGTTTTTT. Translating gives CSARPAGLANTGELFF.